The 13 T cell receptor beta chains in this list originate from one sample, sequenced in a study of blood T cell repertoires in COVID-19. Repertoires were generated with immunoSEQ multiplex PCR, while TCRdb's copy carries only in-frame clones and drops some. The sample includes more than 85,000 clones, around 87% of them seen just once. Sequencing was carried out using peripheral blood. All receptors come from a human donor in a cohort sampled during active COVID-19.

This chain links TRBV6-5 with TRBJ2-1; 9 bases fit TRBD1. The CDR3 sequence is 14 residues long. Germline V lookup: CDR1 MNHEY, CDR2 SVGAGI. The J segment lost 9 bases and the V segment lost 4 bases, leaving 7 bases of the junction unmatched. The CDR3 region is CASSSGQGFGEQFF. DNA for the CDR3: TGTGCCAGCAGTTCGGGACAGGGTTTCGGTGAGCAGTTCTTC.

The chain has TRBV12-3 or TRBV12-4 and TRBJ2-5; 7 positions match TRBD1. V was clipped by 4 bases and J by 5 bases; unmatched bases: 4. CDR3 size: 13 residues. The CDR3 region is CASSSDRRETQYF. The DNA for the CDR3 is TGTGCCAGCAGTTCGGACAGGAGGGAGACCCAGTACTTC.

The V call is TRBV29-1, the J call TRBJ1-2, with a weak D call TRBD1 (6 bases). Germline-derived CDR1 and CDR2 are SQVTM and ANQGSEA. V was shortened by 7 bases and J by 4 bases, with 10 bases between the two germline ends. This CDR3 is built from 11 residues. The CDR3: CSARGGYGYTF. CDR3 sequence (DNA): TGCAGCGCCAGGGGTGGCTATGGCTACACCTTC.

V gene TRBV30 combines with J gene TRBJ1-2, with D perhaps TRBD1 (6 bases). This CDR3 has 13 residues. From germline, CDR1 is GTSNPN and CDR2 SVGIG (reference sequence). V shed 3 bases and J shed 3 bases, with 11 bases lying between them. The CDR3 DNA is TGTGCCTGGAGCCAACAGGGCGACTATGGCTACACCTTC. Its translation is CAWSQQGDYGYTF.

CDR3 bases: TGTGCCAGCAGTTACGGGGGGAAGGCTGAAGCTTTCTTT. Protein product: CASSYGGKAEAFF. This chain joins TRBV6-2 or TRBV6-3 and TRBJ1-1, with a weak D call TRBD1 (5 bases). V gave up 2 bases and J gave up 6 bases, with 10 bases separating them. The CDR3 totals 13 residues. Looked up from germline, CDR1 is MNHEY and CDR2 is SVGEGT.

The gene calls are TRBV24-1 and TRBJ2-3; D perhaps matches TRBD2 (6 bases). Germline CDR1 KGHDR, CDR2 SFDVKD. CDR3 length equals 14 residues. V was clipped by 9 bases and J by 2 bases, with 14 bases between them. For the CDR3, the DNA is TGTGCCACCGCCGGGGCGGGGTACACAGATACGCAGTATTTT. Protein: CATAGAGYTDTQYF.

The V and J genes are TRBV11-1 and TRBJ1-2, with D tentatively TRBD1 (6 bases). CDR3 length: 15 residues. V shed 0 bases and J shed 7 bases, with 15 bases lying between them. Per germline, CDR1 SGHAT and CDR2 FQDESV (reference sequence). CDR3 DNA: TGTGCCAGCAGCTTAGCGGGTATTGGGGGCTCTGGCTACACCTTC. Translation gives CASSLAGIGGSGYTF.

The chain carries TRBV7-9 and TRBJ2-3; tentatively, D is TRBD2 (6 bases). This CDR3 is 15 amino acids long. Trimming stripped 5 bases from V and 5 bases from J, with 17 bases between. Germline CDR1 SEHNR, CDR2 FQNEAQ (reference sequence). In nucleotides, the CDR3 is TGTGCCAGCAGCGGACATGTGGGGGGTAAAGATACGCAGTATTTT. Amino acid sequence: CASSGHVGGKDTQYF.

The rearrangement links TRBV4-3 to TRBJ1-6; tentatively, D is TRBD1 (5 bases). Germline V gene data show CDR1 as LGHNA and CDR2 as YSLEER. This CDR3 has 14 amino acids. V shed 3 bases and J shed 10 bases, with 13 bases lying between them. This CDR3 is CASSQHRGASPLHF. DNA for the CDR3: TGCGCCAGCAGCCAGCATCGCGGGGCCTCACCCCTCCACTTT.

This CDR3 reads CSTGGVTDTQYF. The CDR3 DNA reads as TGCAGCACCGGGGGGGTCACAGATACGCAGTATTTT. The chain carries TRBV29-1 and TRBJ2-3; 8 positions agree with TRBD2. V dropped 8 bases and J dropped 2; count of bases not matched to a gene: 3. The CDR3 length is 12 residues. Germline loops: CDR1 SQVTM, CDR2 ANQGSEA.

The CDR3, as DNA: TGTGCCTGGAGTGTAAGGGGCGCCGGTTTAGAGTCACCCCTCCACTTT. Translation gives CAWSVRGAGLESPLHF. This chain links TRBV30 with TRBJ1-6; a possible D gene is TRBD1 (5 bases). Trimming removed 0 bases at V and 10 bases at J, with 19 bases between. Germline CDR1 GTSNPN, CDR2 SVGIG (reference sequence). CDR3 length: 16 residues. Combining the CDR3 with reference TRBV30 and TRBJ1-6 gives the whole variable domain SQTIHQWPATLVQPVGSPLSLECTVEGTSNPNLYWYRQAAGRGLQLLFYSVGIGQISSEVPQNLSASRPQDRQFILSSKKLLLSDSGFYLCAWSVRGAGLESPLHFGNGTRLTVT.

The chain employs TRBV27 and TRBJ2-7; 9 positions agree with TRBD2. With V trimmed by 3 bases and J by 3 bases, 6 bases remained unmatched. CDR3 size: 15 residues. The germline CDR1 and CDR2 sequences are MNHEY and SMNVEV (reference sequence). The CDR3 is CASSLTSGGYYEQYF. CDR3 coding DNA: TGTGCCAGCAGTTTGACGAGCGGGGGGTACTACGAGCAGTACTTC.

CDR3 nucleotide sequence: TGTGCCAGTAGTATCCCCCCGGGACTAGCGGGGGCCCTGGGGCAAAACATTCAGTACTTC. Translation: CASSIPPGLAGALGQNIQYF. The chain joins TRBV19 to TRBJ2-4; 14 nucleotides align to TRBD2. Germline assignment: CDR1 LNHDA and CDR2 SQIVND (reference sequence). The CDR3 has 20 residues. The V and J ends lost 3 bases and 5 bases, in that order; junction bases with no gene match: 15.